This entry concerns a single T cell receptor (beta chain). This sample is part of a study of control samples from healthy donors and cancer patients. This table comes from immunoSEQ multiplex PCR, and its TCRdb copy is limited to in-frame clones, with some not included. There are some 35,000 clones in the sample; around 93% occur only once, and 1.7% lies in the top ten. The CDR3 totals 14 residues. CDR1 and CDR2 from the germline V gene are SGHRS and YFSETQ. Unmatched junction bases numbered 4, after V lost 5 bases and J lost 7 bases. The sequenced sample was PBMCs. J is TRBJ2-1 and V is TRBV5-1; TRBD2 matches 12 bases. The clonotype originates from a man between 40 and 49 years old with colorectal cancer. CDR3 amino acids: CASRPGTSGNEQFF. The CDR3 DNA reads TGCGCCAGCAGACCCGGGACTAGCGGGAATGAGCAGTTCTTC.